Sequencing of this T cell receptor (beta chain) was carried out in a study of blood T cell repertoires in COVID-19. Study information: Samples representing acute and convalescent COVID-19 were sourced from the United States, Italy and Spain. The analysed material was cDNA or gDNA that came from T cells, B-cell-depleted T cells, or PBMCs.

In the original analysis: How many nucleated cells were present was estimated from reference gene primer amplification. The data were produced by immunoSEQ multiplex PCR, yet TCRdb's version contains in-frame clones alone and is incomplete. V, J and clone size are taken as reported in that table, and D and trimming were inferred from the DNA itself. The sample has some 130,000 clones, approximately 80% seen once; the top ten hold about 10%. Germline CDR1 reads MNHEY; CDR2 reads SVGAGI. CDR3 length: 14 residues. The V end lost 2 bases, the J end lost 10 bases, and 15 bases lay between the germline ends.

This receptor was obtained from a man aged 55 to 70 who had recovered from COVID-19. Input material: peripheral blood. The gene calls are TRBV6-5 and TRBJ2-4; D is possibly TRBD2 (6 bases). CDR3 sequence: CASSYVGPGGIQYF. CDR3 in DNA: TGTGCCAGCAGTTACGTTGGGCCTGGAGGGATTCAGTACTTC.